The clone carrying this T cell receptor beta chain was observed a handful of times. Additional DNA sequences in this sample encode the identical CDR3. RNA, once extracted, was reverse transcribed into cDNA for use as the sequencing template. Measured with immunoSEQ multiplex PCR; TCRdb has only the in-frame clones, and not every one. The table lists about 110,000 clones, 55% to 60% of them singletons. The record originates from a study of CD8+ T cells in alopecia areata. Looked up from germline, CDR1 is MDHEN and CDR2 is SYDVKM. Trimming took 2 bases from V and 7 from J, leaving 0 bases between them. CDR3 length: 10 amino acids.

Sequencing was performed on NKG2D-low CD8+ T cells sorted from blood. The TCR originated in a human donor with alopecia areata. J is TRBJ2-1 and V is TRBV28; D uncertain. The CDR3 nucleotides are TGTGCCAGCAGTTTAAATGAGCAGTTCTTC. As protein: CASSLNEQFF.